This section outlines one T cell receptor beta chain sequence together with its context. This record belongs to a study of blood T cell repertoires in COVID-19. TCRdb's table, derived via immunoSEQ multiplex PCR, lists solely in-frame clones and lacks some. This sample has 150,000 to 200,000 clones; approximately 84% occur once, and the top ten carry about a fifth. Trimming took off 1 base at V and 4 bases at J, with 13 bases between the two ends. Germline values: CDR1 SGHAT, CDR2 FQNNGV. The CDR3 has 15 amino acids. The chain recombines TRBV11-2 with TRBJ1-1; maybe TRBD1 (6 bases). Material: peripheral blood. The TCR comes from a woman older than 75 with acute or convalescent COVID-19. The CDR3 bases are TGTGCCAGCAGCTTAGCGGGGGGCAAGAGCACTGAAGCTTTCTTT. Amino acids: CASSLAGGKSTEAFF.